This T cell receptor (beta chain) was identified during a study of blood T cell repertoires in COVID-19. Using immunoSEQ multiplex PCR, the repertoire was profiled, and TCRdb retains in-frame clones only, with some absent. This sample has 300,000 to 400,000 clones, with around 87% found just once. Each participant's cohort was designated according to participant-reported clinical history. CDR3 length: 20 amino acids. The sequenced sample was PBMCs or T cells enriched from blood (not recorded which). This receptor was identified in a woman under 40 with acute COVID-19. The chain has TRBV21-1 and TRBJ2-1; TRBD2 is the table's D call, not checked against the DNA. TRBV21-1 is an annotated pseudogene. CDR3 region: CASNNTPGYARACSYNEQFF. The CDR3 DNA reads TGTGCCAGCAACAACACTCCGGGGTATGCACGAGCTTGCTCCTACAATGAGCAGTTCTTC.